Listed below are T cell receptor beta chains from one sample, sequenced in a study of blood T cells in healthy people across ages. TCRdb redid the calling of the 5' RACE reads with MiXCR, one entry per CDR3 protein. The sample holds more than 800,000 distinct CDR3 sequences, 35% to 50% seen once. The sequenced sample consisted of blood. The receptors shown here come from a woman aged 55-69 years in good health. CDR3s include the opening cysteine and the closing phenylalanine or tryptophan. Each record gives: J gene, clone size, V gene, CDR3 length, D gene, CDR3 DNA, CDR3 protein. The D gene is left open where the match is weak. Some rows mark clone size as missing; the rest say once, few, many or name a class of expanded clone.

J gene: TRBJ2-1
clone size: -
V gene: TRBV27
CDR3 length: 17
D gene: TRBD2
CDR3 DNA: TGTGCCAGCAGTTTCGGGACTAGCGGGAAAAGATACAATGAGCAGTTCTTC
CDR3 protein: CASSFGTSGKRYNEQFF

J gene: TRBJ2-1
clone size: -
V gene: TRBV9
CDR3 length: 16
D gene: TRBD2
CDR3 DNA: TGTGCCAGCAGCGTAGCTACCGGGACTAGTTACAATGAGCAGTTCTTC
CDR3 protein: CASSVATGTSYNEQFF

J gene: TRBJ2-1
clone size: few
V gene: TRBV29-1
CDR3 length: 13
D gene: -
CDR3 DNA: TGCAGCGGGACCCTGGGTCCGGTGGGTGAGCAGTTCTTC
CDR3 protein: CSGTLGPVGEQFF

J gene: TRBJ1-2
clone size: -
V gene: TRBV5-6
CDR3 length: 14
D gene: -
CDR3 DNA: TGTGCCAGCAGCTTTATGAGGACAGTCTATGGCTACACCTTC
CDR3 protein: CASSFMRTVYGYTF

J gene: TRBJ1-1
clone size: -
V gene: TRBV13
CDR3 length: 14
D gene: -
CDR3 DNA: TGTGCCAACAGCTTCCCCAGGCCGAACACCGAAGCTTTCTTT
CDR3 protein: CANSFPRPNTEAFF

J gene: TRBJ1-1
clone size: -
V gene: TRBV10-1
CDR3 length: 16
D gene: -
CDR3 DNA: TGCGCCAGCAGTGCCGACAGGCTGGGTTTGAACACTGAAGCTTTCTTT
CDR3 protein: CASSADRLGLNTEAFF

J gene: TRBJ1-6
clone size: -
V gene: TRBV6-1
CDR3 length: 16
D gene: TRBD1
CDR3 DNA: TGTGCCAGCACGACCGTGGGACAGGGGGCATATTCACCCCTCCACTTT
CDR3 protein: CASTTVGQGAYSPLHF

J gene: TRBJ2-1
clone size: -
V gene: TRBV3-1
CDR3 length: 18
D gene: -
CDR3 DNA: TGTGCCAGCAGCCAAGATGGGGCTTTTGGCGGGACCAGCAATGAGCAGTTCTTC
CDR3 protein: CASSQDGAFGGTSNEQFF

J gene: TRBJ2-7
clone size: once
V gene: TRBV9
CDR3 length: 15
D gene: -
CDR3 DNA: TGTGCCAGCAGCCGTCTACTTAGCTCCTACAATGAGCAGTACTTC
CDR3 protein: CASSRLLSSYNEQYF

J gene: TRBJ1-2
clone size: many
V gene: TRBV4-2
CDR3 length: 15
D gene: TRBD1
CDR3 DNA: TGTGCCAGCAGCCAAGGCGGGACAGCTTATTATGGCTACACCTTC
CDR3 protein: CASSQGGTAYYGYTF

J gene: TRBJ2-7
clone size: once
V gene: TRBV6-1
CDR3 length: 18
D gene: TRBD2
CDR3 DNA: TGTGCCAGCAGTCGGACTAGCGGCCTCCCTTTGGCGAACTACGAGCAGTACTTC
CDR3 protein: CASSRTSGLPLANYEQYF

J gene: TRBJ2-1
clone size: -
V gene: TRBV12-3/TRBV12-4
CDR3 length: 17
D gene: -
CDR3 DNA: TGTGCCAGCAGTCCCGGACAGTTGGAGGTAATAGACAATGAGCAGTTCTTC
CDR3 protein: CASSPGQLEVIDNEQFF

J gene: TRBJ2-1
clone size: -
V gene: TRBV18
CDR3 length: 16
D gene: TRBD2
CDR3 DNA: TGTGCCAGCTCACCAGTACTAGCGGAGGGGGGAAATGAGCAGTTCTTC
CDR3 protein: CASSPVLAEGGNEQFF

J gene: TRBJ2-7
clone size: few
V gene: TRBV7-6
CDR3 length: 12
D gene: -
CDR3 DNA: TGTGCCAGCAGCTTCCGGGAAAACGAGCAGTACTTC
CDR3 protein: CASSFRENEQYF

J gene: TRBJ2-3
clone size: -
V gene: TRBV20-1
CDR3 length: 14
D gene: -
CDR3 DNA: TGCAGTGCTTCCAGGGTTTCTGTAACAGATACGCAGTATTTT
CDR3 protein: CSASRVSVTDTQYF

J gene: TRBJ1-2
clone size: -
V gene: TRBV7-9
CDR3 length: 14
D gene: TRBD1
CDR3 DNA: TGTGCCAGCACCAAAACTCGGGACAGGGCTTCCTACACCTTC
CDR3 protein: CASTKTRDRASYTF

J gene: TRBJ1-2
clone size: few
V gene: TRBV6-2/TRBV6-3
CDR3 length: 13
D gene: -
CDR3 DNA: TGTGCCAGCAGACCCTTGACTAACTATGGCTACACCTTC
CDR3 protein: CASRPLTNYGYTF

J gene: TRBJ2-3
clone size: once
V gene: TRBV12-3/TRBV12-4
CDR3 length: 16
D gene: -
CDR3 DNA: TGTGCCAGCGAGGATTCGACAGGAATAAACACAGATACGCAGTATTTT
CDR3 protein: CASEDSTGINTDTQYF

J gene: TRBJ2-1
clone size: -
V gene: TRBV6-1
CDR3 length: 16
D gene: TRBD2
CDR3 DNA: TGTGCCAGTATTGCCTACCTAGCGGGAAATTACAATGAGCAGTTCTTC
CDR3 protein: CASIAYLAGNYNEQFF

J gene: TRBJ2-7
clone size: -
V gene: TRBV4-2
CDR3 length: 13
D gene: TRBD2
CDR3 DNA: TGTGCCACCGGGACTAGCGGGGGGTACGAGCAGTACTTC
CDR3 protein: CATGTSGGYEQYF